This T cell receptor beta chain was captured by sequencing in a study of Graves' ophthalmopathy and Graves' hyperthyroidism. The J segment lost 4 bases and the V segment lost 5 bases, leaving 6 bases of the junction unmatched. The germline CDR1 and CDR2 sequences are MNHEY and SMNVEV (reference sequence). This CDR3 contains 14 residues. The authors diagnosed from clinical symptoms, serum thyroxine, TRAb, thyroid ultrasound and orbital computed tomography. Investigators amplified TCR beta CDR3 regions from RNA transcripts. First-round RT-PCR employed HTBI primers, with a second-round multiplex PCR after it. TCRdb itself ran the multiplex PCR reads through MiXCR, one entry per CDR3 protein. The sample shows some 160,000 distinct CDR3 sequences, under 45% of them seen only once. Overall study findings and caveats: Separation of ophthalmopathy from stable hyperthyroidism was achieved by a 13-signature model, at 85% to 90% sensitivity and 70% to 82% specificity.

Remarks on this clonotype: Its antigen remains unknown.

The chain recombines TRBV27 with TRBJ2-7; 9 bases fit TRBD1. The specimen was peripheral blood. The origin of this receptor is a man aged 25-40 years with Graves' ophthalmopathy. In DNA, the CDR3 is TGTGCCAGCAGTGTTGGACAGGGGTGGTACGAGCAGTACTTC. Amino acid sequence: CASSVGQGWYEQYF.